This paragraph covers one T cell receptor (beta chain) sequence. Its recognized antigen is unknown. No quality values exist for individual bases; no much larger clone is one base distant. Healthy HIV-negative adults with no recently reported acute infections or vaccinations were included as donors. Every donor was a Caucasian adult residing in Nashville, Tennessee, USA. CD4+ T cells were enriched through magnetic negative selection, after which naive cells were positively selected on CD45RA and the remaining negative fraction served as the memory subset. Blood was obtained by leukapheresis, after which PBMCs were separated by Ficoll-Histopaque density gradient centrifugation and cryopreserved in liquid nitrogen vapor phase. Analytical flow cytometry was used to check the purity and quantity of every magnetically sorted T cell population. Genomic DNA was isolated from each sorted fraction and quantified by UV absorbance on a Nanodrop 2000c.

The sample is drawn from a study of shared clonotypes between healthy human individuals (dated by TCRdb to about 2020). Looking at the study overall: The cohort included a few men and a couple of women between 18 and 49 years of age. For each donor, CD4 naive and CD4 memory were each run on three plates, CD8 naive on two plates, and CD8 memory on one plate. To estimate repertoire size and how much clonotype sharing occurs between individuals, the study deeply sequenced the blood TCR repertoires of about five healthy adults. Libraries were prepared and TCR repertoires were sequenced by different laboratories using diverse techniques, in order to increase sequencing depth and limit assay-specific biases. Between about 0.9 and 9 billion PBMCs per donor were obtained by leukapheresis.

Summary of the overall study and its limitations: Incomplete sequencing was indicated by rarefaction of sorted-subset datasets, despite the large sequencing depth. Larger estimated clonotype richness was generally found for naive subsets than for memory subsets. Because the study included only a small number of donors, the genetic and exposure-history diversity represented was limited. Sharing across four donors was observed for about 4.8% of naive CD4, over 3% of naive CD8, 2.3% of memory CD4, and over 0.3% of memory CD8 clonotypes. Only blood was sampled, and tissue TCR repertoires likely differ from those in blood. Compared with non-shared clonotypes, clonotypes shared by all four sorted-subset donors had higher generation probabilities. Pairwise subsampling indicated that sequencing depth was expected to affect the degree of clonotype sharing among donors.

The CDR3, from cysteine to phenylalanine, totals 15 residues. CDR3 DNA is the only sequence kept; it has 45 bases, read in frame from the first base. CDR1 and CDR2, per the germline V gene (reference sequence), are GTSNPN and SVGIG. V is pruned by 5 bases and J by 3 bases, leaving 8 bases of the junction without a gene match. Using the deep immunoSEQ assay, multiplex PCR amplified TCR CDR3 regions from genomic DNA. Extracted genomic DNA from each cell subset was distributed evenly across all wells of several immunoSEQ 96-well plates, and each plate was treated as a replicate. Each replicate PCR for sorted subsets received approximately 200 ng genomic DNA, equal to about 29,000 T cell genomes. The purified libraries were quantified using a Qubit 3.0 fluorometer, sized with a Bioanalyzer 2100, and then quantified again using the KAPA Library Quantification kit. A separate single-read 150-cycle Illumina NextSeq 550 flow cell was used to sequence each immunoSEQ 96-well plate. Turning to the authors' computational methods: Because the immunoSEQ output held only junctional sequences and lacked quality scores, the filtering could not match the filtering applied to full-length reads. To assign V/J genes and CDR3, sequences were annotated against IMGT germline references using PyIR, a Python wrapper for IgBLAST v1.9. Reads were filtered out if the reads had weak V/J assignments (E-value above 1e-6), no CDR3, stop codons, out-of-frame junctions, or ambiguous translated residues. A V3J clonotype was defined by an identical inferred V gene, J gene, and CDR3 amino acid sequence. The percentage overlap between two repertoires was calculated by dividing the number of shared unique clonotypes by the size of the smaller repertoire. Richness of each repertoire was evaluated using RTK rarefaction, the Chao1 estimator, and Recon v2.1 estimates of unobserved clonotypes. OLGA was used to compute generation probabilities for all TCRbeta clonotypes that the gDNA method yielded from a handful of donors. This is the immuneACCESS table as TCRdb keeps it, with only in-frame sequences that have V and J called. A part of the clones is gone; compared with another copy, unresolved V genes explain less than half, and the rest is unexplained. D and trimming come from the DNA, and the V and J calls and clone size come from that table. The sample includes about 1 million clones, with about 75% observed a single time. The top ten hold roughly 1.5% of the sample.

This TCR came from a man aged 18 to 35 in good health. The chain is encoded by TRBV30 joined to TRBJ2-1; 9 central bases correspond to TRBD1. The sample taken for sequencing was memory CD4+ T cells sorted from blood. Taken with the paper, the label for cell subset or site translates to: CD45RA-negative fraction. CDR3 reads: CAWGAGQGNYNEQFF. Read as DNA, the sequence is TGTGCCTGGGGGGCGGGACAGGGTAACTACAATGAGCAGTTCTTC.